The 25 T cell receptor beta chains below all came from one sample that was sequenced in a study of cytomegalovirus exposure and HLA in healthy donors. The PCR ran on 60 Vbeta and 13 Jbeta primers. Repertoires were generated with immunoSEQ multiplex PCR, while TCRdb's copy carries only in-frame clones and drops some. The sample has fewer than 90,000 clones; about 79% are singletons. Source material: PBMCs. These receptors were collected from a female donor in good health and CMV-seronegative.

This rearrangement joins TRBV4-1 to TRBJ2-7; D is perhaps TRBD2 (6 bases). Germline CDR1 MGHRA, CDR2 YSYEKL. Trimming stripped 2 bases from V and 3 bases from J, with 8 bases between. CDR3 length: 13 amino acids. The CDR3 sequence is CASSQRDFYEQYF. For the CDR3, the DNA is TGCGCCAGCAGCCAACGGGACTTCTACGAGCAGTACTTC.

J is TRBJ2-5 and V is TRBV19, with TRBD1 matching over 7 bases. With 3 bases clipped from V and 2 bases from J, the junction kept 9 bases outside the gene matches. This CDR3 region has 16 residues. Germline CDR1 LNHDA, CDR2 SQIVND (reference sequence). CDR3 loop: CASSMYRGLGQETQYF. The DNA of the CDR3 is TGTGCCAGTAGTATGTATAGGGGGCTGGGGCAAGAGACCCAGTACTTC. Combining the CDR3 with reference TRBV19 and TRBJ2-5 gives the whole variable domain DGGITQSPKYLFRKEGQNVTLSCEQNLNHDAMYWYRQDPGQGLRLIYYSQIVNDFQKGDIAEGYSVSREKKESFPLTVTSAQKNPTAFYLCASSMYRGLGQETQYFGPGTRLLVL.

This clone was detected only a few times. CDR3 nucleotide sequence: TGTGCCAGCAGTTCTACACTATTCTATGGCTACACCTTC. Residues: CASSSTLFYGYTF. The chain links TRBV6-5 to TRBJ1-2; D is undetermined. Trimming cost V 4 bases and J 4 bases, with 10 bases left between them. This CDR3 is built from 13 residues. The germline CDR1 and CDR2 sequences are MNHEY and SVGAGI.

The genes are TRBV30 and TRBJ2-1; possibly TRBD2 for D (7 bases). Germline lookup yields CDR1 GTSNPN and CDR2 SVGIG (reference sequence). CDR3 length equals 15 residues. V dropped 3 bases and J dropped 1 base, with 13 bases sitting between them. This CDR3 is CAWRGGEGSYNEQFF. CDR3 DNA: TGTGCCTGGAGAGGGGGGGAGGGTTCCTACAATGAGCAGTTCTTC. Variable domain in full (rest from reference TRBV30 and TRBJ2-1): SQTIHQWPATLVQPVGSPLSLECTVEGTSNPNLYWYRQAAGRGLQLLFYSVGIGQISSEVPQNLSASRPQDRQFILSSKKLLLSDSGFYLCAWRGGEGSYNEQFFGPGTRLTVL.

The chain links TRBV19 to TRBJ1-5; tentative D call: TRBD1 (6 bases). This CDR3 is 18 amino acids long. V was pared by 2 bases and J by 2 bases, with 19 bases between. Germline V gene data show CDR1 as LNHDA and CDR2 as SQIVND (reference sequence). CDR3 in amino acids: CASSIRGFWDTGNQPQHF. CDR3 DNA sequence: TGTGCCAGTAGTATAAGGGGGTTTTGGGATACGGGCAATCAGCCCCAGCATTTT.

Only a few counts were recorded for this clone. The rearrangement joins TRBV9 to TRBJ2-7, with 7 positions matching TRBD2. V lost 4 bases and J lost 2; bases outside the gene matches: 6. The CDR3 covers 14 residues. CDR1 and CDR2 from the germline V gene are SGDLS and YYNGEE. The CDR3 sequence: CASSKSGITYEQYF. The DNA for the CDR3 is TGTGCCAGCAGCAAGAGCGGGATTACCTACGAGCAGTACTTC. Using reference TRBV9 and TRBJ2-7 for the parts outside the CDR3, the full variable domain is DSGVTQTPKHLITATGQRVTLRCSPRSGDLSVYWYQQSLDQGLQFLIQYYNGEERAKGNILERFSAQQFPDLHSELNLSSLELGDSALYFCASSKSGITYEQYFGPGTRLTVT.

The chain is built from TRBV5-6 and TRBJ2-2; 10 bases agree with TRBD1. Germline loops: CDR1 SGHDT, CDR2 YYEEEE. The CDR3 spans 16 residues. With V trimmed by 4 bases and J by 6 bases, 9 bases remained unmatched. For the CDR3, the DNA is TGTGCCAGCAGCCGCTCCGGGACAGGGGATTCCGGGGAGCTGTTTTTT. It specifies CASSRSGTGDSGELFF.

The chain is built from TRBV29-1 and TRBJ2-5, with D maybe TRBD2 (5 bases). The V end was cut by 3 bases, the J end by 5 bases, with 13 bases between. The CDR3 length is 13 residues. Germline V gene data show CDR1 as SQVTM and CDR2 as ANQGSEA. For the CDR3, the DNA is TGCAGCGTTGATGGGGAACTAGTTGAGACCCAGTACTTC. Translated: CSVDGELVETQYF.

This chain links TRBV27 with TRBJ1-2; 7 bases fit TRBD1. Per the germline V gene, CDR1 is MNHEY and CDR2 is SMNVEV (reference sequence). The CDR3 consists of 13 residues. The junction had 5 bases not matched to a gene; V was cut back by 3 bases and J by 7 bases. CDR3 sequence: CASSLTGNSGYTF. Written as DNA, the CDR3 is TGTGCCAGCAGTTTGACAGGGAATTCTGGCTACACCTTC.

The chain has TRBV5-6 and TRBJ1-2, with D perhaps TRBD1 (5 bases). The CDR3 runs 14 residues. Trimming shortened V by 4 bases and J by 3 bases, and 13 bases separated the two germline ends. The germline gives CDR1 SGHDT, CDR2 YYEEEE. CDR3 in amino acids: CASSPTGVDYGYTF. The CDR3 nucleotides read TGTGCCAGCAGCCCTACGGGGGTGGACTATGGCTACACCTTC.

The V call is TRBV5-6, the J call TRBJ2-7; D is ambiguous. V dropped 4 bases and J dropped 1 base, with 9 bases sitting between them. The CDR3 is made up of 13 amino acids. CDR1 and CDR2 from the germline V gene are SGHDT and YYEEEE. CDR3 DNA sequence: TGTGCCAGCAGCAAGTTCCGGTCCTACGAGCAGTACTTC. It specifies CASSKFRSYEQYF.

The chain combines TRBV27 with TRBJ2-7; TRBD1 matches at 7 bases. The CDR3 contains 13 residues. In germline, CDR1 is MNHEY, CDR2 SMNVEV (reference sequence). The trim removed 5 bases at V and 5 bases at J, leaving 6 bases unmatched. The CDR3 reads CASSLRQGHEQYF. CDR3 DNA: TGTGCCAGCAGTCTTCGACAGGGCCACGAGCAGTACTTC.

The chain joins TRBV6-1 to TRBJ2-6; weak D call: TRBD1 (5 bases). Germline V gene sequence: CDR1 MNHNS, CDR2 SASEGT. V was shortened by 2 bases and J by 3 bases, with 5 bases between the two germline ends. This CDR3 has 14 amino acids. CDR3 nucleotides: TGTGCCAGCAGTGAACAGGGTGGGGCCAACGTCCTGACTTTC. It is translated as CASSEQGGANVLTF.

The gene calls are TRBV7-2 and TRBJ2-2, with 12 bases that match TRBD2. Germline CDR1 is SGHTA and CDR2 is FQGNSA. The length of the CDR3 is 18 residues. V was clipped by 3 bases and J by 4 bases; unmatched bases: 9. The CDR3 nucleotides read TGTGCCAGCAGCTTCCTTCTAGCGGGAGGGCCTAGCACCGGGGAGCTGTTTTTT. This translates into CASSFLLAGGPSTGELFF. The full variable domain, in which reference TRBV7-2 and TRBJ2-2 provide the parts outside the CDR3, is GAGVSQSPSNKVTEKGKDVELRCDPISGHTALYWYRQSLGQGLEFLIYFQGNSAPDKSGLPSDRFSAERTGGSVSTLTIQRTQQEDSAVYLCASSFLLAGGPSTGELFFGEGSRLTVL.

The chain couples TRBV28 to TRBJ2-7; D gene uncertain. CDR1 and CDR2 (germline): MDHEN, SYDVKM. Trimming left V 5 bases short and J 4 bases short, with 15 bases between. The CDR3 spans 14 residues. The DNA for the CDR3 is TGTGCCAGCAGTCGCGCCCTCGACATATACGAGCAGTACTTC. Its translation: CASSRALDIYEQYF.

The chain recombines TRBV7-9 with TRBJ1-1; tentative D call: TRBD1 (6 bases). Between the trimmed V and J ends, which lost 7 bases and 2 bases, there was a span of 17 bases. The germline V gene encodes CDR1 SEHNR and CDR2 FQNEAQ (reference sequence). This CDR3 is 15 amino acids long. CDR3 protein: CASTEQGTQNTEAFF. The CDR3 nucleotides read TGTGCCAGCACCGAACAGGGCACCCAAAACACTGAAGCTTTCTTT.

The gene calls are TRBV29-1 and TRBJ2-3, with D tentatively TRBD2 (5 bases). From germline, CDR1 is SQVTM and CDR2 ANQGSEA. Trimming cost V 3 bases and J 0 bases, with 10 bases left between them. The CDR3 consists of 14 residues. The CDR3 region is CSVDRGSSTDTQYF. In nucleotides, the CDR3 is TGCAGCGTTGATCGCGGGTCTAGCACAGATACGCAGTATTTT.

The J gene is TRBJ2-7, the V gene TRBV7-2, with 10 bases that match TRBD2. This CDR3 comprises 14 residues. Germline trimming cut 3 bases from V and 1 base from J; bases unmatched to any gene: 0. The germline V gene encodes CDR1 SGHTA and CDR2 FQGNSA. CDR3 residues: CASSFSGGSYEQYF. The CDR3, as DNA: TGTGCCAGCAGCTTTAGCGGGGGGTCCTACGAGCAGTACTTC.

V is TRBV7-9 and J is TRBJ2-5, with D tentatively TRBD2 (5 bases). Germline-derived CDR1 and CDR2 are SEHNR and FQNEAQ (reference sequence). Trimming took off 5 bases at V and 4 bases at J, with 14 bases between the two ends. The CDR3 extends over 14 amino acids. In nucleotides, the CDR3 is TGTGCCAGCAGCATTAGCATCGGGATAGAGACCCAGTACTTC. Amino acid sequence: CASSISIGIETQYF.

This chain joins TRBV5-1 and TRBJ2-5; D perhaps matches TRBD1 (6 bases). Looked up from germline, CDR1 is SGHRS and CDR2 is YFSETQ. The CDR3 sequence is 14 residues long. V shed 0 bases and J shed 4 bases, with 10 bases lying between them. The CDR3 nucleotides are TGCGCCAGCAGCTTGGGCTCAGGGGCAGAGACCCAGTACTTC. Its translation: CASSLGSGAETQYF.

V and J are TRBV15 and TRBJ1-1, with TRBD1 as a possible D gene (6 bases). Germline CDR1 and CDR2: LNHNV and YYDKDF (reference sequence). Deletions cut 0 bases from V and 1 base from J, with 9 bases between. The CDR3 covers 15 residues. CDR3 nucleotide sequence: TGTGCCACCAGCAGAGAATTACAGGGGAACACTGAAGCTTTCTTT. Translating gives CATSRELQGNTEAFF. The complete variable domain, with remaining parts taken from reference TRBV15 and TRBJ1-1, reads DAMVIQNPRYQVTQFGKPVTLSCSQTLNHNVMYWYQQKSSQAPKLLFHYYDKDFNNEADTPDNFQSRRPNTSFCFLDIRSPGLGDTAMYLCATSRELQGNTEAFFGQGTRLTVV.

The DNA for the CDR3 is TGTGCCTGGAGTGCCTCAGGCTACGAGCAGTACTTC. The encoded protein is CAWSASGYEQYF. The rearrangement joins TRBV30 to TRBJ2-7; D gene uncertain. This CDR3 is 12 amino acids long. Germline loops: CDR1 GTSNPN, CDR2 SVGIG (reference sequence). Trimming removed 1 base at V and 3 bases at J, with 7 bases between. The full variable domain, in which reference TRBV30 and TRBJ2-7 provide the parts outside the CDR3, is SQTIHQWPATLVQPVGSPLSLECTVEGTSNPNLYWYRQAAGRGLQLLFYSVGIGQISSEVPQNLSASRPQDRQFILSSKKLLLSDSGFYLCAWSASGYEQYFGPGTRLTVT.

The chain recombines TRBV19 with TRBJ1-5; D is uncertain. V lost 8 bases and J 4 bases, leaving 15 bases between the germline ends. The germline gives CDR1 LNHDA, CDR2 SQIVND (reference sequence). This CDR3 region has 14 residues. The CDR3 sequence: CASSAQRGNQPQHF. As DNA, the CDR3 is TGTGCCAGTTCTGCCCAGAGAGGTAATCAGCCCCAGCATTTT.

This clone was found once. The chain is built from TRBV10-3 and TRBJ1-4, with 7 bases lining up with TRBD1. Looked up from germline, CDR1 is ENHRY and CDR2 is SYGVKD. The CDR3 sequence is 13 residues long. J gave up 4 bases and V 9 bases, and 5 bases lay outside the gene matches. CDR3 sequence (DNA): TGTGCCATTTCTGGGACAGATAATGAAAAACTGTTTTTT. It translates to CAISGTDNEKLFF.

The chain carries TRBV5-1 and TRBJ2-1; 9 nucleotides align to TRBD2. V lost 4 bases to trimming and J lost 6 bases; unmatched junction nucleotides: 8. Germline assignment: CDR1 SGHRS and CDR2 YFSETQ. This CDR3 comprises 15 residues. The CDR3 loop reads CASSRSLAGSNEQFF. In DNA form, the CDR3 reads TGCGCCAGCAGCAGGTCCCTAGCGGGGTCCAATGAGCAGTTCTTC.